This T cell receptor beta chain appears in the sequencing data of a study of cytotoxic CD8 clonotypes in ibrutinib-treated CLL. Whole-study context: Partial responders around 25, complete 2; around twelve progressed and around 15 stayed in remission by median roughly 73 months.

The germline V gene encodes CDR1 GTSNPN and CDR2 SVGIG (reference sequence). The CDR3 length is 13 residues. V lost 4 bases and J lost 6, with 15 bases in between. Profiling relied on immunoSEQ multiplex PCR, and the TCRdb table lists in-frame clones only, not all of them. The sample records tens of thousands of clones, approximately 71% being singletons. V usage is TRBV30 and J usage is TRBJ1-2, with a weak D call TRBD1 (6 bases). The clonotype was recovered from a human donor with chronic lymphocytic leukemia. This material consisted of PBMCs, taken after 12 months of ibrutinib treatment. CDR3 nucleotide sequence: TGTGCCTGGAACCCCCGGACAGCTAATGGCTACACCTTC. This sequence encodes CAWNPRTANGYTF.